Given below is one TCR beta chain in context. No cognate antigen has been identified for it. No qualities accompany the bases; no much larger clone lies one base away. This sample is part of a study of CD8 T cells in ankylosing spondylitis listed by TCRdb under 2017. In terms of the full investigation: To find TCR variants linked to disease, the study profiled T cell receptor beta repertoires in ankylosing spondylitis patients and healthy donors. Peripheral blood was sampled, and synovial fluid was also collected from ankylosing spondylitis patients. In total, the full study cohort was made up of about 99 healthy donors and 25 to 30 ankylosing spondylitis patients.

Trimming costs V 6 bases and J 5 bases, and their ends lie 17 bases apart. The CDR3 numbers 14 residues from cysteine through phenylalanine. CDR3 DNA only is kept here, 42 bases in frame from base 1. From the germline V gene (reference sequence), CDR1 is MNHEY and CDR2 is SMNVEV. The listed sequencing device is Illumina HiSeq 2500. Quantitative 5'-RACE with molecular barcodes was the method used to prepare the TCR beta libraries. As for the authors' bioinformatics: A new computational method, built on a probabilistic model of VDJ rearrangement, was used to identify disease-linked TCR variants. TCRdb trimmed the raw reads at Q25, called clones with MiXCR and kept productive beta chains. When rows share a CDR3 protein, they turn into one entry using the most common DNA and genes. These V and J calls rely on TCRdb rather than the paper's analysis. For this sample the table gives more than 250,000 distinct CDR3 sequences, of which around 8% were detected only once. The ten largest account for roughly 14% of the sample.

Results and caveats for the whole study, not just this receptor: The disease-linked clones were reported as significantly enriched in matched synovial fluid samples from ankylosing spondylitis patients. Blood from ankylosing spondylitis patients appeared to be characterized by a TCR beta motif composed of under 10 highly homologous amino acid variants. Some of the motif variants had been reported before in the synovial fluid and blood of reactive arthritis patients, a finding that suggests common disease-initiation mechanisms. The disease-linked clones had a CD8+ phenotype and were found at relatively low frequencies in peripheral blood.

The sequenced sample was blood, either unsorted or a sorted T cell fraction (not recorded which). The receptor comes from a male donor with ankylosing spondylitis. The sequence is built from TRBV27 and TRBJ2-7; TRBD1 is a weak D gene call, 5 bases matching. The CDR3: CASRTPTVTDEQYF. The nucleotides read TGTGCCAGCAGAACTCCGACAGTGACCGACGAGCAGTACTTC.